This T cell receptor beta chain is from a study of T-cell reconstitution after alpha-beta-depleted transplantation in children. This clonotype was seen more than once but under ten times. Germline trimming cut 7 bases from V and 10 bases from J; bases unmatched to any gene: 6. The CDR3 length is 12 residues. Preparing the TCRbeta library involved the use of unique molecular identifiers. TCRdb ran MiXCR on the PCR reads and lists one entry per CDR3 protein. The sample contains about a million distinct CDR3 sequences, about 29% of which appear only once. Sequencing used PBMCs, mostly from graft donor cells, obtained 360 days after TCRalphabeta/CD19-depleted stem cell transplant. The chain couples TRBV12-3 or TRBV12-4 to TRBJ2-3; 9 bases map to TRBD2. The source of this sequence is a boy under two years old who had a stem cell transplant for SCID, so the T cells may come from the graft donor. CDR3 sequence (DNA): TGTGCCAGCAAAACCGGACTAGCGCCGCAGTATTTT. Its translation is CASKTGLAPQYF.